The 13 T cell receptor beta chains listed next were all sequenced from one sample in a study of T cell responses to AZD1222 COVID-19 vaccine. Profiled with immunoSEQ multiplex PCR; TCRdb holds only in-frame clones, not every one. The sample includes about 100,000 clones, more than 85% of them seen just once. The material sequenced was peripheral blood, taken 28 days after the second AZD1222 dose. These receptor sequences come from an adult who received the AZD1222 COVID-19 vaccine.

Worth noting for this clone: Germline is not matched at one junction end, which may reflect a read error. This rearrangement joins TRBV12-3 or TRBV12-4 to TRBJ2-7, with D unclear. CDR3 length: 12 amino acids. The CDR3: CASSPGAYEHYF. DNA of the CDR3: TGTGCCAGCAGCCCCGGTGCCTACGAGCATTACTTC.

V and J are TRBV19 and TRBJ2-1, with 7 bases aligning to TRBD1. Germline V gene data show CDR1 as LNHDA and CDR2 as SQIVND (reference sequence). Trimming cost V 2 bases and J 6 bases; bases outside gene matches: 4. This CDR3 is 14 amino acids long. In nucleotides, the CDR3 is TGTGCCAGTAGTATATACAGGGGAAGCAATGAGCAGTTCTTC. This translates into CASSIYRGSNEQFF.

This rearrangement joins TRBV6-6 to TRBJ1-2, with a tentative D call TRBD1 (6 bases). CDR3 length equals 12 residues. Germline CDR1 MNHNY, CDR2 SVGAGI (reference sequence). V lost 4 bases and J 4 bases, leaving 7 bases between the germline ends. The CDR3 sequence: CASSLTGYGYTF. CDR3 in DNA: TGTGCCAGCAGTTTGACAGGCTATGGCTACACCTTC.

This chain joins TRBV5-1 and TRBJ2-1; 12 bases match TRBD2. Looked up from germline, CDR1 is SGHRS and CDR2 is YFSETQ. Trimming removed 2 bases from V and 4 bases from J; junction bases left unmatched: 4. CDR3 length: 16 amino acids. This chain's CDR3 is CASSLDGTSGYNEQFF. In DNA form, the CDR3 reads TGCGCCAGCAGCTTAGACGGGACTAGCGGGTACAATGAGCAGTTCTTC.

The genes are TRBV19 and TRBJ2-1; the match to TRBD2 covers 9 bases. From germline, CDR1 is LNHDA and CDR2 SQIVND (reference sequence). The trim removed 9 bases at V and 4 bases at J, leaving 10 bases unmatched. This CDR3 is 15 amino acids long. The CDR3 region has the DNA TGTGCCAGCCCCCGGGGGCGGGAGGGTTACAATGAGCAGTTCTTC. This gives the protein CASPRGREGYNEQFF.

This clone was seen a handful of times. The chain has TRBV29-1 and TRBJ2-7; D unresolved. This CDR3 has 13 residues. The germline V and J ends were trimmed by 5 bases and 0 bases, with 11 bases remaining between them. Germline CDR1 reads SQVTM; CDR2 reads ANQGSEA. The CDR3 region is CSVQSSRSYEQYF. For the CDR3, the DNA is TGCAGCGTTCAGAGCTCCCGCTCCTACGAGCAGTACTTC.

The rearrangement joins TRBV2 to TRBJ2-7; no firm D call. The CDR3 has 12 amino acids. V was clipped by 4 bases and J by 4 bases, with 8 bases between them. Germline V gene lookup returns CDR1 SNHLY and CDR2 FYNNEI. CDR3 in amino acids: CASSGAEYEQYF. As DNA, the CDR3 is TGTGCCAGCAGTGGGGCGGAGTACGAGCAGTACTTC.

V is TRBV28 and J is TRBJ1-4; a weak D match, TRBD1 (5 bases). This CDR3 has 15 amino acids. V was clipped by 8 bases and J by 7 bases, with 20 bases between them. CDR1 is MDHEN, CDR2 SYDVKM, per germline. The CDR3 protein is CASCVSGSSSEKLFF. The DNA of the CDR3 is TGTGCCAGCTGTGTGTCAGGGTCGAGTTCTGAAAAACTGTTTTTT.

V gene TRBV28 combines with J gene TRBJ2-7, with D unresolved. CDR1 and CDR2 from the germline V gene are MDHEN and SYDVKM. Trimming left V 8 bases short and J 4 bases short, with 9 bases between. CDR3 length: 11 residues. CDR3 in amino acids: CASGPTYEQYF. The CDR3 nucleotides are TGTGCCAGCGGACCAACTTACGAGCAGTACTTC.

CDR3 sequence: CASSLDSGREADTQYF. The CDR3 nucleotides read TGCGCCAGCAGCTTGGATAGCGGGAGAGAGGCAGATACGCAGTATTTT. The chain uses TRBV5-1 and TRBJ2-3; 9 positions match TRBD2. This CDR3 comprises 16 residues. V lost 0 bases, J lost 4 bases, and 6 bases stayed unmatched. The germline V gene encodes CDR1 SGHRS and CDR2 YFSETQ.

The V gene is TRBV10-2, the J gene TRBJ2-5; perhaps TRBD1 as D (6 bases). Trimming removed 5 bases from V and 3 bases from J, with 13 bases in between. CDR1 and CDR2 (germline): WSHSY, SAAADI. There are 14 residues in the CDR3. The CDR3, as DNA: TGCGCCAGCAGTCCCCTGAGGACAGAAGAGACCCAGTACTTC. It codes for CASSPLRTEETQYF.

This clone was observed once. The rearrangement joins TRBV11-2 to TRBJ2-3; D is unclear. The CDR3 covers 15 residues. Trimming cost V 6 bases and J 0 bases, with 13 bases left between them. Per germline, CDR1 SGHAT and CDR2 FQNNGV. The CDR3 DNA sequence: TGTGCCAGCAGAGCCCAGGCGGCTAGCACAGATACGCAGTATTTT. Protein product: CASRAQAASTDTQYF.

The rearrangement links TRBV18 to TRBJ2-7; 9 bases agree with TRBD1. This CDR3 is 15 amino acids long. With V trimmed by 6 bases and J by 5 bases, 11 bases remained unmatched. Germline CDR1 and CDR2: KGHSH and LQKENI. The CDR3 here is CASSSAGTGSNEQYF. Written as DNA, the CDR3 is TGTGCCAGCTCGAGCGCCGGGACAGGGTCGAACGAGCAGTACTTC.